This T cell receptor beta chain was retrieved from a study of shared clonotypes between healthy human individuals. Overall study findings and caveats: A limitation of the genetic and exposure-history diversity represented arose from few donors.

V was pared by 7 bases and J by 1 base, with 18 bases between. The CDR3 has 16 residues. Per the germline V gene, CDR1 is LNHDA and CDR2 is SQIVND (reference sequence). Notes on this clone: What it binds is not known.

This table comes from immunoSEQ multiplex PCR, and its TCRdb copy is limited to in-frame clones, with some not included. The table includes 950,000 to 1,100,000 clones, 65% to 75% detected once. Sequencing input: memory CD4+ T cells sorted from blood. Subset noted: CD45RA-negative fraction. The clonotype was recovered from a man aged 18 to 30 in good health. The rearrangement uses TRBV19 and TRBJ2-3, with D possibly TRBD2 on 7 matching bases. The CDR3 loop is CASKNGGRGGTDTQYF. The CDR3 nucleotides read TGTGCCAGTAAGAATGGGGGCCGGGGGGGCACAGATACGCAGTATTTT.